The 27 T cell receptor beta chains listed next were all sequenced from one sample in a study of OX40 agonist ivuxolimab in advanced cancers. The method was immunoSEQ multiplex PCR; TCRdb's version includes in-frame clones alone and lacks a portion of them. The sample consists of some 14,000 clones, 64% of them appearing once. The sequencing used CD4+ or CD8+ T cells sorted from blood, collected in a trial of the OX40 agonist ivuxolimab. The receptor set was obtained from an adult with an advanced solid tumor such as melanoma, head and neck, liver or kidney cancer.

This rearrangement joins TRBV7-3 to TRBJ2-3; no definite D call. CDR1 and CDR2 from the germline V gene are SGHTA and FQGTGA. V gave up 3 bases and J gave up 6 bases, with 13 bases separating them. The CDR3 is 14 amino acids. The CDR3 protein is CASSFGNGMDTQYF. CDR3 DNA: TGTGCCAGCAGCTTTGGCAATGGCATGGATACGCAGTATTTT.

The rearrangement joins TRBV7-6 to TRBJ2-7, with no clear D. CDR1 and CDR2 from the germline V gene are SGHVS and FNYEAQ. CDR3 length: 13 residues. V lost 4 bases and J 2 bases, leaving 9 bases between the germline ends. The CDR3: CASSSPMAYEQYF. In nucleotides, the CDR3 is TGTGCCAGCAGCTCCCCGATGGCCTACGAGCAGTACTTC.

The chain carries TRBV10-2 and TRBJ2-1; TRBD2 is a possible D gene (6 bases). This CDR3 contains 18 residues. Germline-derived CDR1 and CDR2 are WSHSY and SAAADI. V was clipped by 8 bases and J by 5 bases, with 28 bases between them. The CDR3, as DNA: TGCGCCAGCTGCTCCTTCCCGAGGGTAGCGGCCGAAGACAATGAGCAGTTCTTC. This gives the protein CASCSFPRVAAEDNEQFF.

As regards this clone: The germline gene is not matched at one end of the junction; a read error may be the cause. V gene TRBV30 combines with J gene TRBJ2-2; 8 positions match TRBD2. The CDR3 runs to 16 residues. CDR1 is GTSNPN and CDR2 is SVGIG in the germline V gene (reference sequence). CDR3 in amino acids: CVWRFPGGGLTGELFF. CDR3 DNA sequence: TGTGTCTGGAGGTTCCCGGGGGGGGGACTCACCGGGGAGCTGTTTTTT.

The table lists this clone with a few counts. The V gene is TRBV30, the J gene TRBJ1-2; TRBD1 agrees at 7 bases. Germline lookup yields CDR1 GTSNPN and CDR2 SVGIG (reference sequence). Trimming removed 8 bases from V and 2 bases from J; junction bases left unmatched: 8. This CDR3 spans 13 amino acids. The CDR3 is CAGGGDSNYGYTF. CDR3 in DNA: TGTGCCGGAGGGGGCGACTCCAACTATGGCTACACCTTC.

This chain connects TRBV9 to TRBJ2-2; D is possibly TRBD2 (6 bases). CDR1 is SGDLS, CDR2 YYNGEE, per germline. The V end lost 2 bases, the J end lost 4 bases, and 9 bases lay between the germline ends. The CDR3 is 14 residues long. The CDR3 sequence: CASSVGGTTGELFF. CDR3 coding DNA: TGTGCCAGCAGCGTGGGCGGGACCACCGGGGAGCTGTTTTTT.

This clone showed up just a few times. This chain's CDR3 is CASSSVGGYTF. In DNA, the CDR3 is TGCGCCAGCAGCTCCGTCGGAGGCTACACCTTC. The chain joins TRBV5-1 to TRBJ1-2; D is unresolved. Germline V gene lookup returns CDR1 SGHRS and CDR2 YFSETQ. With 3 bases removed from V and 8 bases from J, the gap between germline ends came to 8 bases. CDR3 length: 11 residues.

The chain carries TRBV29-1 and TRBJ2-1; weak D call: TRBD1 (5 bases). Trimming left V 6 bases short and J 5 bases short, with 14 bases between. The CDR3 consists of 13 residues. Germline V gene sequence: CDR1 SQVTM, CDR2 ANQGSEA. The CDR3 loop reads CSVFWGWDNEQFF. For the CDR3, the DNA is TGCAGCGTCTTCTGGGGCTGGGACAATGAGCAGTTCTTC.

V is TRBV29-1 and J is TRBJ2-7; D may be TRBD1 or TRBD2 (5 bases each). V lost 5 bases to trimming and J lost 6 bases, with 17 bases between them. CDR1 SQVTM and CDR2 ANQGSEA come from the germline V gene. The CDR3 has 13 residues. CDR3 nucleotides: TGCAGCGTTTCCCGGGACGTTAGCCCCGAGCAGTACTTC. Translating it yields CSVSRDVSPEQYF.

The table lists this clone with a few counts. The gene calls are TRBV18 and TRBJ2-7; tentative D call: TRBD2 (7 bases). The CDR3 runs to 14 residues. V was shortened by 2 bases and J by 2 bases, with 10 bases between the two germline ends. In germline, CDR1 is KGHSH, CDR2 LQKENI. The CDR3 spells CASSPRGGTYEQYF. CDR3 bases: TGTGCCAGCTCACCAAGGGGGGGCACCTACGAGCAGTACTTC.

The chain has TRBV5-4 and TRBJ2-5; D is ambiguous. With 2 bases removed from V and 2 bases from J, the gap between germline ends came to 7 bases. CDR1 is SGHNT, CDR2 YYREEE, per germline (reference sequence). The CDR3 has 13 residues. CDR3 region: CASSFEIQETQYF. CDR3 DNA sequence: TGTGCCAGCAGCTTCGAGATACAAGAGACCCAGTACTTC.

The J gene is TRBJ1-3, the V gene TRBV6-5; no reliable D call. Germline CDR1 and CDR2: MNHEY and SVGAGI. V was trimmed by 3 bases and J by 10 bases, leaving 10 bases between them. The CDR3 runs 12 residues. CDR3 nucleotides: TGTGCCAGCAGTTATGGAGCGGGTACCATATATTTT. Encoded protein: CASSYGAGTIYF.

Judged by abundance, this clone is medium-sized. The rearrangement joins TRBV19 to TRBJ2-3, with 10 bases matching TRBD1. Germline V gene sequence: CDR1 LNHDA, CDR2 SQIVND (reference sequence). This CDR3 region has 14 residues. After removal of 1 base from V and 6 bases from J, the junction contained 1 base not matched to a gene. The CDR3 coding sequence is TGTGCCAGTAGTATAGGACAGGGGGCGGATACGCAGTATTTT. Translation gives CASSIGQGADTQYF.

This chain links TRBV7-8 with TRBJ2-5, with TRBD2 identical over 10 bases. The CDR3 runs 16 residues. J was trimmed by 5 bases and V by 4 bases; bases with no gene match: 10. In germline, CDR1 is SGHVS, CDR2 FQNEAQ. Here the CDR3 reads CASSSSGLAGVETQYF. The CDR3 DNA reads as TGTGCCAGCAGCTCCAGCGGCCTAGCGGGGGTTGAGACCCAGTACTTC.

The CDR3 protein is CASSLVVIRGNPLLYEQYF. CDR3 DNA sequence: TGTGCCAGCAGCTTAGTGGTAATTCGAGGAAACCCACTCCTCTACGAGCAGTACTTC. The gene calls are TRBV11-2 and TRBJ2-7; D remains ambiguous. V lost 1 base and J 3 bases, leaving 25 bases between the germline ends. The CDR3 runs 19 residues. Per germline, CDR1 SGHAT and CDR2 FQNNGV.

The chain joins TRBV18 to TRBJ2-7; possible D gene TRBD1, 6 bases. This CDR3 has 14 residues. The germline V gene encodes CDR1 KGHSH and CDR2 LQKENI. Between the trimmed V and J ends, which lost 3 bases and 4 bases, there was a span of 13 bases. CDR3 coding DNA: TGTGCCAGCTCACCCCCGGACAGACCTTACGAGCAGTACTTC. It codes for CASSPPDRPYEQYF.

This clone was seen only once. V usage is TRBV4-1 and J usage is TRBJ2-7; 10 bases fit TRBD2. The CDR3 covers 14 residues. Trimming cost V 5 bases and J 3 bases; bases outside gene matches: 4. CDR1 and CDR2 (germline): MGHRA, YSYEKL. This CDR3 reads CASSKGLADYEQYF. DNA for the CDR3: TGCGCCAGCAGCAAAGGACTAGCGGACTACGAGCAGTACTTC.

The chain recombines TRBV9 with TRBJ2-2; TRBD1 aligns across 8 bases. CDR1 SGDLS and CDR2 YYNGEE come from the germline V gene. V was clipped by 7 bases and J by 6 bases; unmatched bases: 8. The CDR3 is 14 amino acids. In DNA, the CDR3 is TGTGCCAGCGACGGACAGGGCAGGGCCGGGGAGCTGTTTTTT. It yields the protein CASDGQGRAGELFF.

This clone appeared a few times. V and J are TRBV13 and TRBJ1-4, with 9 bases fitting TRBD1. J lost 7 bases, V lost 2 bases, and 8 bases had no gene match. The CDR3 covers 16 residues. Looked up from germline, CDR1 is PRHDT and CDR2 is FYEKMQ (reference sequence). The CDR3 DNA is TGTGCCAGCAGCTTATACAGGGGGCCCAATGGTGAAAAACTGTTTTTT. Residues: CASSLYRGPNGEKLFF.

The J gene is TRBJ2-1, the V gene TRBV27; 11 nucleotides align to TRBD2. The CDR3 spans 16 residues. The germline V gene encodes CDR1 MNHEY and CDR2 SMNVEV (reference sequence). Unmatched junction bases numbered 7, after V lost 5 bases and J lost 4 bases. The CDR3 sequence is CASSPLAGGGYNEQFF. In DNA, the CDR3 is TGTGCCAGCAGTCCGCTAGCGGGGGGTGGTTACAATGAGCAGTTCTTC.

This clone appeared a few times. The V call is TRBV29-1, the J call TRBJ1-1; possible D gene TRBD1, 5 bases. Germline lookup yields CDR1 SQVTM and CDR2 ANQGSEA. There are 12 residues in the CDR3. This CDR3 is CCGGIGATEAFF. The CDR3 nucleotides are TGCTGCGGGGGGATAGGGGCCACTGAAGCTTTCTTT.

This chain joins TRBV6-1 and TRBJ2-7; D is uncertain. V dropped 5 bases and J dropped 2 bases, with 4 bases sitting between them. CDR3 length equals 11 residues. Germline-derived CDR1 and CDR2 are MNHNS and SASEGT. CDR3 sequence: CASSSPYEQYF. The CDR3 region has the DNA TGTGCCAGCAGTTCCCCCTACGAGCAGTACTTC.

The chain joins TRBV7-3 to TRBJ2-1; 11 nucleotides line up with TRBD2. The V gene end was trimmed by 2 bases and the J gene end by 0 bases; junction bases not matched to a gene: 6. The CDR3 is made up of 18 amino acids. The germline V gene encodes CDR1 SGHTA and CDR2 FQGTGA. For the CDR3, the DNA is TGTGCCAGCAGCTTACTAGCGGGGGGTCTAAGCTCCTACAATGAGCAGTTCTTC. This sequence encodes CASSLLAGGLSSYNEQFF. The variable domain in full, with the rest retrieved from reference TRBV7-3 and TRBJ2-1, is GAGVSQTPSNKVTEKGKYVELRCDPISGHTALYWYRQSLGQGPEFLIYFQGTGAADDSGLPNDRFFAVRPEGSVSTLKIQRTERGDSAVYLCASSLLAGGLSSYNEQFFGPGTRLTVL.

V usage is TRBV25-1 and J usage is TRBJ2-5; D might be TRBD1 (5 bases). Trimming removed 3 bases at V and 1 base at J, with 12 bases between. In germline, CDR1 is MGHDK, CDR2 SYGVNS. The length of the CDR3 is 15 residues. The CDR3 sequence: CASSDQTAPQETQYF. DNA of the CDR3: TGTGCCAGCAGTGACCAGACAGCACCCCAAGAGACCCAGTACTTC.

J is TRBJ2-1 and V is TRBV7-9; D gene ambiguous. V was pared by 1 base and J by 5 bases, with 12 bases between. The germline CDR1 and CDR2 sequences are SEHNR and FQNEAQ (reference sequence). CDR3 length equals 15 residues. The chain's CDR3 is CASSLGYRADNEQFF. DNA of the CDR3: TGTGCCAGCAGCTTAGGGTATAGAGCAGACAATGAGCAGTTCTTC.

V usage is TRBV11-2 and J usage is TRBJ2-5, with D unclear. The tail of the sequence fits TRBJ2-7 better, so the J call may be wrong. This CDR3 contains 14 residues. Germline assignment: CDR1 SGHAT and CDR2 FQNNGV. The CDR3 loop reads CASSLGDSTYEQYF. In DNA, the CDR3 is TGTGCCAGCAGCTTAGGTGACTCCACCTACGAGCAGTACTTC.

V gene TRBV4-2 combines with J gene TRBJ1-2, with D possibly being TRBD1 (5 bases). Trimming removed 5 bases at V and 9 bases at J, with 13 bases between. Germline CDR1 and CDR2: LGHNA and YNFKEQ. The length of the CDR3 is 12 residues. The CDR3 DNA follows: TGTGCCAGCAGCTACGGGACCCGAAGCTACACCTTC. Encoded protein: CASSYGTRSYTF.